These T cell receptor beta chains were read from a single sample in a study of early T cells in non-severe SARS-CoV-2 infection. TCRdb independently ran MiXCR on the 5' RACE reads; one entry per CDR3 protein. The sample contains about 83,000 distinct CDR3 sequences, more than 9% of which appear only once. This specimen consisted of whole blood, obtained at baseline. These TCRs come from an adult who was a healthcare worker with PCR-confirmed SARS-CoV-2 infection or an uninfected control (not recorded which). CDR3s include the opening cysteine and the closing phenylalanine or tryptophan. D genes are given only for firm matches. Clone size is not always given. Where it is, it says once, few, many or a class for expanded clones.

CASSPGGGTPYEQYF	TGTGCCAGCAGTCCGGGGGGGGGTACCCCCTACGAGCAGTACTTC	NA	TRBD2	TRBV27	TRBJ2-7
CASSLGLLGTKQYF	TGTGCCAGCAGTTTAGGACTTTTAGGTACGAAGCAGTACTTC	few	NA	TRBV12-3/TRBV12-4	TRBJ2-7
CASEWGFGADTQYF	TGTGCCAGCGAGTGGGGGTTCGGTGCAGATACGCAGTATTTT	many	NA	TRBV11-1	TRBJ2-3
CASGLAGSSSYNEQFF	TGTGCCTCCGGACTAGCGGGATCAAGCTCCTACAATGAGCAGTTCTTC	many	TRBD2	TRBV12-3/TRBV12-4	TRBJ2-1
CASSVPDVSGSSGELFF	TGTGCCAGCAGCGTACCGGACGTCTCGGGGAGCTCCGGGGAGCTGTTTTTT	NA	NA	TRBV7-3	TRBJ2-2
CASSPTVPGGEKLFF	TGTGCCAGCTCACCGACTGTCCCAGGAGGTGAAAAACTGTTTTTT	NA	NA	TRBV18	TRBJ1-4
CASSLASHSSGEQYF	TGTGCCAGCAGCTTAGCGAGTCATTCATCGGGCGAGCAGTACTTC	NA	NA	TRBV7-8	TRBJ2-7
CASSLRGIRTPRSYEQYF	TGTGCCAGCAGTTTAAGGGGTATAAGGACGCCGCGCTCCTACGAGCAGTACTTC	NA	NA	TRBV27	TRBJ2-7
CSAVRGDNEKLFF	TGCAGTGCTGTGAGGGGAGACAACGAAAAACTGTTTTTT	few	NA	TRBV20-1	TRBJ1-4
CASSFGTGTGANEKLFF	TGTGCCAGCAGCTTTGGAACAGGGACAGGGGCTAATGAAAAACTGTTTTTT	NA	TRBD1	TRBV5-6	TRBJ1-4
CASSMQGSGNTIYF	TGTGCCAGCAGCATGCAGGGCTCTGGAAACACCATATATTTT	many	NA	TRBV3-1	TRBJ1-3
CASSRRTTTNTGELFF	TGTGCCAGCAGCCGACGGACAACGACTAACACCGGGGAGCTGTTTTTT	few	NA	TRBV11-2	TRBJ2-2
CASTIRGTEAFF	TGTGCCAGCACGATCAGGGGCACTGAAGCTTTCTTT	few	NA	TRBV2	TRBJ1-1
CASSYESASTDTQYF	TGTGCCAGCAGTTACGAATCGGCTAGCACAGATACGCAGTATTTT	NA	NA	TRBV6-2/TRBV6-3	TRBJ2-3
CASSLGTFGVYEQYF	TGTGCCAGCAGCCTGGGGACTTTCGGGGTCTACGAGCAGTACTTC	few	NA	TRBV6-5	TRBJ2-7
CASRGQGPNTEAFF	TGCGCCAGCAGGGGACAGGGCCCGAACACTGAAGCTTTCTTT	NA	TRBD1	TRBV5-1	TRBJ1-1
CSAVRETDTQYF	TGCAGTGCCGTTCGGGAGACAGATACGCAGTATTTT	few	NA	TRBV20-1	TRBJ2-3
CASSRRYNEQFF	TGTGCCAGCAGTAGGAGGTACAATGAGCAGTTCTTC	NA	NA	TRBV28	TRBJ2-1
CATSGGDPYNEQFF	TGTGCCACCTCGGGGGGGGACCCCTACAATGAGCAGTTCTTC	many	TRBD2	TRBV19	TRBJ2-1
CASSTRDTQYF	TGTGCCAGTAGTACGAGGGATACGCAGTATTTT	many	NA	TRBV19	TRBJ2-3
CASSQGEAGRRYTF	TGTGCCAGCAGCCAAGGTGAGGCTGGTCGTCGCTACACCTTC	many	NA	TRBV3-1	TRBJ1-2
CASSPPIGSRELFF	TGTGCCAGCTCACCACCGATCGGGAGCAGAGAGCTGTTTTTT	NA	NA	TRBV18	TRBJ2-2
CASGLPGDGGYTF	TGTGCCAGCGGCCTCCCAGGGGATGGTGGCTACACCTTC	many	NA	TRBV28	TRBJ1-2
CASSLKRGGDYEQYF	TGTGCCAGCAGCTTAAAAAGAGGCGGTGACTACGAGCAGTACTTC	few	NA	TRBV7-2	TRBJ2-7
CASRPGVGTNEKLFF	TGTGCCAGCAGACCAGGGGTCGGCACTAATGAAAAACTGTTTTTT	few	NA	TRBV6-6	TRBJ1-4
CASVRQGTSNQPQHF	TGTGCCAGTGTTAGACAGGGAACGAGCAATCAGCCCCAGCATTTT	many	TRBD1	TRBV19	TRBJ1-5
CASSLARGPNTGELFF	TGCGCCAGCAGCTTGGCTAGGGGGCCGAACACCGGGGAGCTGTTTTTT	few	TRBD1	TRBV5-1	TRBJ2-2
CASSEFLDSGEKLFF	TGTGCCAGCAGTGAATTCTTGGACAGCGGGGAAAAACTGTTTTTT	NA	NA	TRBV2	TRBJ1-4
CASSPNSNQPQHF	TGTGCCAGCAGTCCTAATAGCAATCAGCCCCAGCATTTT	few	NA	TRBV6-5	TRBJ1-5
CASSFGGAGNIQYF	TGTGCCAGCAGTTTTGGGGGAGCCGGAAACATTCAGTACTTC	few	NA	TRBV12-3/TRBV12-4	TRBJ2-4
CATAAGDVDTQYF	TGTGCCACCGCGGCGGGAGACGTAGATACGCAGTATTTT	few	TRBD2	TRBV24-1	TRBJ2-3
CSTPGQGGNEQFF	TGCAGTACCCCGGGACAGGGAGGCAATGAGCAGTTCTTC	NA	TRBD1	TRBV20-1	TRBJ2-1
CASSQAIPDRGLHQPQHF	TGTGCCAGCAGCCAAGCAATACCGGACAGGGGTCTTCATCAGCCCCAGCATTTT	few	TRBD1	TRBV7-6	TRBJ1-5
CASGLVLDGKETQYF	TGTGCTAGTGGTTTGGTACTGGACGGGAAAGAGACCCAGTACTTC	many	NA	TRBV12-5	TRBJ2-5
CSASRGLAELNEQFF	TGCAGTGCTAGCCGGGGACTAGCGGAATTGAATGAGCAGTTCTTC	NA	TRBD2	TRBV20-1	TRBJ2-1
CASSLGDRGFRNTEAFF	TGCGCCAGCAGCCTTGGGGACAGGGGTTTTCGGAACACTGAAGCTTTCTTT	few	TRBD1	TRBV5-1	TRBJ1-1
CASSTQENTEAFF	TGTGCCAGCAGCACGCAAGAGAACACTGAAGCTTTCTTT	many	NA	TRBV6-1	TRBJ1-1
CASGFHGRAWETQYF	TGTGCTAGTGGTTTCCACGGGAGGGCCTGGGAGACCCAGTACTTC	NA	TRBD2	TRBV12-5	TRBJ2-5
CSAREAAGRIGFF	TGCAGTGCTAGAGAGGCCGCGGGACGCATCGGGTTCTTC	NA	NA	TRBV20-1	TRBJ2-1
CASKPGQGNNEQFF	TGTGCCAGTAAACCGGGACAGGGGAACAATGAGCAGTTCTTC	many	TRBD1	TRBV19	TRBJ2-1
CASSLAQGSYNEQFF	TGTGCCAGCAGCTTAGCGCAGGGGTCCTACAATGAGCAGTTCTTC	many	NA	TRBV7-9	TRBJ2-1
CASSFGGANYGYTF	TGTGCCAGCAGTTTTGGGGGAGCTAACTATGGCTACACCTTC	NA	NA	TRBV28	TRBJ1-2
CASTLGSGNNEQFF	TGTGCCAGCACCCTAGGGAGCGGGAACAATGAGCAGTTCTTC	NA	TRBD2	TRBV12-3/TRBV12-4	TRBJ2-1
CASSQSLAESSYNEQFF	TGCGCCAGCAGCCAATCCCTAGCGGAAAGCTCCTACAATGAGCAGTTCTTC	many	TRBD2	TRBV4-1	TRBJ2-1
CASSQDNHPGEQYF	TGCGCCAGCAGCCAAGATAACCATCCAGGGGAGCAGTACTTC	NA	NA	TRBV4-1	TRBJ2-7
CSATTQGSVKLFF	TGCAGTGCTACCACTCAGGGGTCGGTAAAACTGTTTTTT	NA	NA	TRBV20-1	TRBJ1-4
CASSFEGGQPQHF	TGTGCCAGCAGTTTCGAGGGAGGACAGCCCCAGCATTTT	many	NA	TRBV27	TRBJ1-5
CASSSPGLSDQETQYF	TGTGCCAGCAGCTCACCGGGACTATCGGATCAAGAGACCCAGTACTTC	NA	TRBD2	TRBV7-8	TRBJ2-5
CASRHGTDGTNEKLFF	TGTGCCAGCAGACATGGGACGGACGGAACTAATGAAAAACTGTTTTTT	NA	NA	TRBV6-6	TRBJ1-4
CASGPGLASLEQYF	TGTGCCAGCGGGCCGGGACTCGCCTCCTTGGAGCAGTACTTC	few	NA	TRBV6-6	TRBJ2-7
CASSHGRSATGELFF	TGTGCCAGCAGCCACGGGAGGTCGGCCACCGGGGAGCTGTTTTTT	many	TRBD2	TRBV11-2	TRBJ2-2
CASPASSGANVLTF	TGTGCCTCCCCAGCAAGCTCTGGGGCCAACGTCCTGACTTTC	NA	NA	TRBV24-1	TRBJ2-6
CSAIQIAGMGFVPDTQYF	TGCAGTGCCATACAAATAGCGGGGATGGGTTTTGTTCCAGATACGCAGTATTTT	many	TRBD2	TRBV20-1	TRBJ2-3
CASSVEAGYNEQYF	TGTGCCAGCAGTGTAGAGGCAGGGTACAACGAGCAGTACTTC	medium-sized	NA	TRBV2	TRBJ2-7
CASSDGAGGDEQFF	TGCGCCAGCAGTGACGGAGCGGGAGGGGATGAGCAGTTCTTC	NA	TRBD2	TRBV10-1	TRBJ2-1